This TCR beta chain was sequenced during a study of blood T cell repertoires in COVID-19. At the level of the study: Researchers got acute and convalescent COVID-19 samples from the United States, Italy and Spain. PBMCs, B-cell-depleted T cells, or T cells were the source of the cDNA or gDNA that made up the material.

Germline CDR1 and CDR2: SGHVS and FNYEAQ. The CDR3 is 17 residues long. Between the trimmed V and J ends, which lost 5 bases and 2 bases, there was a span of 20 bases. How the authors handled the data: Using reference gene primer amplification, nucleated cell counts were estimated. The assay was immunoSEQ multiplex PCR, and TCRdb's table has in-frame clones only and misses some. V, J and clone size were drawn from that table, and D and trimming were deduced from the DNA. The table lists roughly 73,000 clones, around 90% of them singletons. The chain couples TRBV7-6 to TRBJ2-3, with D maybe TRBD1 (6 bases). Sequencing input: peripheral blood. This sequence originates from a man aged 50 to 60 with acute or convalescent COVID-19. The CDR3 DNA reads as TGTGCCAGCAGCCCCTCAGCAGGGGCTAGAGTCACAGATACGCAGTATTTT. The encoded protein is CASSPSAGARVTDTQYF.